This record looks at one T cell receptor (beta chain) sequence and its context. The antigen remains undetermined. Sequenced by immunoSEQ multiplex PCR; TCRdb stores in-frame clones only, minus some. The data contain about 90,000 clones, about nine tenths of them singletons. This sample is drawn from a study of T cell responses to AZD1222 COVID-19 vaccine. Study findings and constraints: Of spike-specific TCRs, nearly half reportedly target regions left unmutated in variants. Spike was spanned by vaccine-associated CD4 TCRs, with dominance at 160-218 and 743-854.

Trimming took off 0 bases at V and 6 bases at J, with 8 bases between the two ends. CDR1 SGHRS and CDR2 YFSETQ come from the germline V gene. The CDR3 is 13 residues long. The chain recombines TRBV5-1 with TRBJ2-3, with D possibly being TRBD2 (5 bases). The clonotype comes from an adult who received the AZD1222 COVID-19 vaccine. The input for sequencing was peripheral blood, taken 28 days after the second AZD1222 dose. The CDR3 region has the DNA TGCGCCAGCAGCTTGGCTTCGGGGGATACGCAGTATTTT. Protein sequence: CASSLASGDTQYF.